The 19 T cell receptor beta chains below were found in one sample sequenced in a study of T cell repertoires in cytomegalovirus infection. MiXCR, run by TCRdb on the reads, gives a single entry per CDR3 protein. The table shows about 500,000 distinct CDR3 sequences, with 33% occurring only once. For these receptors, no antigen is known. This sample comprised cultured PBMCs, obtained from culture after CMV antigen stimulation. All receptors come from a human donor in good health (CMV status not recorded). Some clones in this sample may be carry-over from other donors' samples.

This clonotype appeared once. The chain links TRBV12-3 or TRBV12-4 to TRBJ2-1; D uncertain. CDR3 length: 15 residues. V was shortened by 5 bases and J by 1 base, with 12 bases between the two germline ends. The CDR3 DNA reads TGTGCCAGCAGTCCGGCTATCTCTTCCTACAATGAGCAGTTCTTC. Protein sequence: CASSPAISSYNEQFF.

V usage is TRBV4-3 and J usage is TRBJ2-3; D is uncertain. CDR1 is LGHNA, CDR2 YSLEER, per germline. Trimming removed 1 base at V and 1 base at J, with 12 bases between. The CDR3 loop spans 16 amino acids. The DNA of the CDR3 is TGCGCCAGCAGCCAAGCCCTAGGGATTGGCACAGATACGCAGTATTTT. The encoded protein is CASSQALGIGTDTQYF.

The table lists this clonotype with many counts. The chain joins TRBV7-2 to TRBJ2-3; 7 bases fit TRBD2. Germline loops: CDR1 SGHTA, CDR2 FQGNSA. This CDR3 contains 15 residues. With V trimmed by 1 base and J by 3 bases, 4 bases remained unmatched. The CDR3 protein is CASSLGSSGTDTQYF. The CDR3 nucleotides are TGTGCCAGCAGCTTAGGCTCTAGCGGAACAGATACGCAGTATTTT.

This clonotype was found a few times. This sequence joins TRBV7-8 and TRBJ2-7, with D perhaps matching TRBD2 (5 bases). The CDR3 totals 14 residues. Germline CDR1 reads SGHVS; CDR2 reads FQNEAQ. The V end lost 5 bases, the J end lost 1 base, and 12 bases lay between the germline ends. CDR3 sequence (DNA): TGTGCCAGCAGCGCTGCCCCGGGATCCTACGAGCAGTACTTC. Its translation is CASSAAPGSYEQYF.

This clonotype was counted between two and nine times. Here the CDR3 reads CAISEVLIHNEQFF. CDR3 sequence (DNA): TGTGCCATCAGTGAGGTCTTAATTCACAATGAGCAGTTCTTC. The chain carries TRBV10-3 and TRBJ2-1, with no clear D. Germline-derived CDR1 and CDR2 are ENHRY and SYGVKD. CDR3 length equals 14 residues. Trimming stripped 2 bases from V and 5 bases from J, with 10 bases between.

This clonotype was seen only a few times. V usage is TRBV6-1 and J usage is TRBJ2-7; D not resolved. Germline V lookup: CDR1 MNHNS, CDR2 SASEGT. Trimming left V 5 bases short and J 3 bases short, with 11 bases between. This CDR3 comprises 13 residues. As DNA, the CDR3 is TGTGCCAGCAGTCGATCACCGGTCTACGAGCAGTACGTC. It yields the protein CASSRSPVYEQYV.

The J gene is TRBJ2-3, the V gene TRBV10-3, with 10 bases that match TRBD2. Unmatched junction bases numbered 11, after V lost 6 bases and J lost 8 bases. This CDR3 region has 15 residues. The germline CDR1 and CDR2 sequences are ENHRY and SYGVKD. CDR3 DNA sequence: TGTGCCATCAGGGATCCTAGCGGGAGTCGCGGTACGCAGTATTTT. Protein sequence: CAIRDPSGSRGTQYF.

CDR3 sequence: CASSQGIQGTATDTQYF. Here the CDR3 DNA reads TGCGCCAGCAGCCAGGGTATACAGGGGACCGCCACAGATACGCAGTATTTT. The chain carries TRBV4-3 and TRBJ2-3; 7 bases map to TRBD1. In germline, CDR1 is LGHNA, CDR2 YSLEER. V was clipped by 3 bases and J by 2 bases; unmatched bases: 11. This CDR3 has 17 amino acids.

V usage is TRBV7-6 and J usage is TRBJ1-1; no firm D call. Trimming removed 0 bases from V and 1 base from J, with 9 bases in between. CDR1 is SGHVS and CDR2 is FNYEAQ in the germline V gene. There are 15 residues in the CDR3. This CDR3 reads CASSLALGKNTEAFF. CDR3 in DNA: TGTGCCAGCAGCTTAGCCTTAGGGAAGAACACTGAAGCTTTCTTT. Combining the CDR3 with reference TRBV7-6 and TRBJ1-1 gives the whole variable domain GAGVSQSPRYKVTKRGQDVALRCDPISGHVSLYWYRQALGQGPEFLTYFNYEAQQDKSGLPNDRFSAERPEGSISTLTIQRTEQRDSAMYRCASSLALGKNTEAFFGQGTRLTVV.

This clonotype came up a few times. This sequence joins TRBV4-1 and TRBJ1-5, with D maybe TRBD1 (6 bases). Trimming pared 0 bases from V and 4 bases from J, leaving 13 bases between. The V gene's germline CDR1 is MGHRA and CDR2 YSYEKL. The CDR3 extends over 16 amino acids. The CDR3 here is CASSQEGPTGNQPQHF. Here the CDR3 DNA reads TGCGCCAGCAGCCAAGAGGGCCCGACAGGTAATCAGCCCCAGCATTTT.

The CDR3 protein is CASSPQASNQPQHF. As DNA, the CDR3 is TGTGCCAGCTCACCACAGGCAAGCAATCAGCCCCAGCATTTT. The genes are TRBV18 and TRBJ1-5; D gene uncertain. CDR1 is KGHSH, CDR2 LQKENI, per germline. The CDR3 runs to 14 residues. V was clipped by 1 base and J by 1 base, with 5 bases between them.

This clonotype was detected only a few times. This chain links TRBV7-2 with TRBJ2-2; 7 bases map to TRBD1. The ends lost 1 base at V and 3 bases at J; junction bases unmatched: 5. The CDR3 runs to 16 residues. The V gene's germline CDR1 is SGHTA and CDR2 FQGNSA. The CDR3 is CASSLVSGQYTGELFF. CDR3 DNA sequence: TGTGCCAGCAGCTTAGTTTCGGGACAGTACACCGGGGAGCTGTTTTTT.

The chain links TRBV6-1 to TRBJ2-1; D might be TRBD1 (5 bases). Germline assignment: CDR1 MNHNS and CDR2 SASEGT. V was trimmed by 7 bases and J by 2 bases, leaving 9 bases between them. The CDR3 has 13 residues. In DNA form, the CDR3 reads TGTGCCAGCACCGACAGTACCTACAATGAGCAGTTCTTC. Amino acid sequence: CASTDSTYNEQFF.

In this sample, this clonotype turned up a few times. CDR3 bases: TGTGCCAGCAGTTACTGGCAGGGGGCAACAGATACGCAGTATTTT. Protein product: CASSYWQGATDTQYF. This chain joins TRBV6-2 or TRBV6-3 and TRBJ2-3; the match to TRBD1 covers 8 bases. Germline CDR1 is MNHEY and CDR2 is SVGEGT. This CDR3 is 15 amino acids long. With 1 base clipped from V and 3 bases from J, the junction kept 3 bases outside the gene matches.

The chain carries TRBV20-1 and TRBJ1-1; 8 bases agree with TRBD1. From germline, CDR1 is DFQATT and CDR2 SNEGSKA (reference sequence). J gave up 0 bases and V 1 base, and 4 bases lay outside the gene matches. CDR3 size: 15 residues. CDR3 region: CSARVGTGMNTEAFF. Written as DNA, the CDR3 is TGCAGTGCTAGAGTGGGGACAGGAATGAACACTGAAGCTTTCTTT.

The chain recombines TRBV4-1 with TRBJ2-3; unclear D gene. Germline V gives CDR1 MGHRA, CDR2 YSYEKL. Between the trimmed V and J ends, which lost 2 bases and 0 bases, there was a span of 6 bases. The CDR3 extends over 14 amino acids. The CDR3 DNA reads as TGCGCCAGCAGCCAACAAATTAGCACAGATACGCAGTATTTT. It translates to CASSQQISTDTQYF.

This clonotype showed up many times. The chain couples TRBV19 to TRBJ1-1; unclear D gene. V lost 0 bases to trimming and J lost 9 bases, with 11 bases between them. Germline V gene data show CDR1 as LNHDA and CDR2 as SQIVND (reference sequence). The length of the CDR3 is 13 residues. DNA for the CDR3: TGTGCCAGTAGTATAGATCGGGCACCTAAAGCTTTCTTT. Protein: CASSIDRAPKAFF.

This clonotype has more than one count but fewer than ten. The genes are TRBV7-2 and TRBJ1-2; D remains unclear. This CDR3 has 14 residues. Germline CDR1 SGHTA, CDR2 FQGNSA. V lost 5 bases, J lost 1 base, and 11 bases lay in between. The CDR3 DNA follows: TGTGCCAGCAGCCCGGCCGGGAATAACTATGGCTACACCTTC. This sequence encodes CASSPAGNNYGYTF.

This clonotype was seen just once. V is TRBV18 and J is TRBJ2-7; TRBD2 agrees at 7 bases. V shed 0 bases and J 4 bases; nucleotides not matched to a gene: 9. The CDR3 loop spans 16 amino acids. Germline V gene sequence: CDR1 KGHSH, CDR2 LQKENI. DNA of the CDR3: TGTGCCAGCTCACCACCGACTTCTAGCGGAACTTACGAGCAGTACTTC. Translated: CASSPPTSSGTYEQYF.